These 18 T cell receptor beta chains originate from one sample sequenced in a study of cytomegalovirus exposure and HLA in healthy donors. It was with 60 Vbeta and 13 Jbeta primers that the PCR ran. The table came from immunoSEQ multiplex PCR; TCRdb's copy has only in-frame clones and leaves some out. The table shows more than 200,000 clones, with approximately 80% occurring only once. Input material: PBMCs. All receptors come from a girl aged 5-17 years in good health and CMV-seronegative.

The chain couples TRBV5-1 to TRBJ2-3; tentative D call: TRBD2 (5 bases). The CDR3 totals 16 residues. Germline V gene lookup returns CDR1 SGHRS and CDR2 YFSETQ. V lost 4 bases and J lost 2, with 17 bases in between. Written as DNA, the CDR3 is TGCGCCAGCAGCGGAGGATTAACCAATCCCACAGATACGCAGTATTTT. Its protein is CASSGGLTNPTDTQYF.

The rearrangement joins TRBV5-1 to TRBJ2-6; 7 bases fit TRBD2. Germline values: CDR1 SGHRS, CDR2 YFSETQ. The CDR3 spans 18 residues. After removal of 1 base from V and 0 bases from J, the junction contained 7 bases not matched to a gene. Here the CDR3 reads CASSLMPGGSSGANVLTF. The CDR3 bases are TGCGCCAGCAGCTTGATGCCCGGCGGGAGCTCTGGGGCCAACGTCCTGACTTTC.

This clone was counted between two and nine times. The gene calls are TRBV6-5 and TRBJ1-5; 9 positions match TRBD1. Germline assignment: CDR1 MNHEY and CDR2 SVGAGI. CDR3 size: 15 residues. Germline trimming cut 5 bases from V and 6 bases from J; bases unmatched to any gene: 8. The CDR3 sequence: CASSRTGGMGQPQHF. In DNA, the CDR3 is TGTGCCAGCAGTCGAACAGGGGGCATGGGTCAGCCCCAGCATTTT.

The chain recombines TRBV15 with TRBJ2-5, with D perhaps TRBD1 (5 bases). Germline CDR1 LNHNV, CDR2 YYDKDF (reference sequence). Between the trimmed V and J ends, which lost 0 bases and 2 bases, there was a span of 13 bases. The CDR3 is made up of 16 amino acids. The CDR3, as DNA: TGTGCCACCAGCAGAGATGAAAGACAGATTCAAGAGACCCAGTACTTC. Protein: CATSRDERQIQETQYF.

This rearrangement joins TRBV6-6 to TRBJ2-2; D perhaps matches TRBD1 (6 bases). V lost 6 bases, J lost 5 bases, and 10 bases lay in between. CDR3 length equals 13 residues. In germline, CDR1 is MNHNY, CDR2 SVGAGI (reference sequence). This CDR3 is CASRPQGTGELFF. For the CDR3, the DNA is TGTGCCAGCAGGCCACAGGGAACCGGGGAGCTGTTTTTT.

The CDR3 sequence: CAISEDGVGGSSNQPQHF. The CDR3 DNA follows: TGTGCCATCAGTGAAGACGGGGTGGGGGGGAGTAGCAATCAGCCCCAGCATTTT. The chain links TRBV10-3 to TRBJ1-5, with a tentative D call TRBD1 (5 bases). CDR1 is ENHRY and CDR2 is SYGVKD in the germline V gene. The V end lost 3 bases, the J end lost 0 bases, and 18 bases lay between the germline ends. The CDR3 is 18 residues long.

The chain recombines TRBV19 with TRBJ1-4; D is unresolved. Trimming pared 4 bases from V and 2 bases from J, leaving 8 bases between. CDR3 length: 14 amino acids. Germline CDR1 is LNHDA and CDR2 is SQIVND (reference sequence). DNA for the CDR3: TGTGCCAGTAGTACCCGTTTGACTAATGAAAAACTGTTTTTT. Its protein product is CASSTRLTNEKLFF.

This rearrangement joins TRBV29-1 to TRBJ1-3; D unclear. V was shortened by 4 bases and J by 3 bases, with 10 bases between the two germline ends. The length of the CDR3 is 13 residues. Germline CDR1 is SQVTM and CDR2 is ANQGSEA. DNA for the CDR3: TGCAGCGTTGCAACGGTTTATGGAAACACCATATATTTT. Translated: CSVATVYGNTIYF.

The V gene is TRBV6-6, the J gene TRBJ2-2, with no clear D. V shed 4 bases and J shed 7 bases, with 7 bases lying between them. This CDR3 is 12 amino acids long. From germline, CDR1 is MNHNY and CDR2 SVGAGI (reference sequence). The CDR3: CASSFSDGELFF. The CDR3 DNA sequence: TGTGCCAGCAGTTTTTCAGACGGGGAGCTGTTTTTT.

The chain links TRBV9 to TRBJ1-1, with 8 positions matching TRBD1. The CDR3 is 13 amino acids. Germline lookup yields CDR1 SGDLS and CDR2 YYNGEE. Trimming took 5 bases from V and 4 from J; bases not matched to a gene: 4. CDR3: CASSTGGSTEAFF. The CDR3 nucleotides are TGTGCCAGCAGTACAGGGGGGAGCACTGAAGCTTTCTTT.

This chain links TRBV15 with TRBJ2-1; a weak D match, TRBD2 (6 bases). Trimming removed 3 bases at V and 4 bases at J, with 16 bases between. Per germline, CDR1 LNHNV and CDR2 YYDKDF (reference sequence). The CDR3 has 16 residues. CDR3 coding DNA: TGTGCCACCAGCAGGGGAGGACAAACAACGTACAATGAGCAGTTCTTC. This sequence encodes CATSRGGQTTYNEQFF. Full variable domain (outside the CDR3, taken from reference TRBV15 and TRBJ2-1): DAMVIQNPRYQVTQFGKPVTLSCSQTLNHNVMYWYQQKSSQAPKLLFHYYDKDFNNEADTPDNFQSRRPNTSFCFLDIRSPGLGDTAMYLCATSRGGQTTYNEQFFGPGTRLTVL.

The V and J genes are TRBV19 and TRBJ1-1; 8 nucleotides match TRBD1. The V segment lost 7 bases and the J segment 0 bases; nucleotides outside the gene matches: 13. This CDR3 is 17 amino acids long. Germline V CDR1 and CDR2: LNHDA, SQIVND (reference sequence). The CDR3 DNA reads TGTGCCAGTACTAACGGGGGCAGGGGGCTCATGAACACTGAAGCTTTCTTT. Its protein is CASTNGGRGLMNTEAFF.

The CDR3 nucleotides read TGTGCCAGCAGTTACTCGGCAGGGGGCGGAGAGACCCAGTACTTC. Translation: CASSYSAGGGETQYF. The V call is TRBV6-5, the J call TRBJ2-5, with 8 nucleotides matching TRBD1. CDR3 length equals 15 residues. Germline V CDR1 and CDR2: MNHEY, SVGAGI. J lost 4 bases, V lost 0 bases, and 4 bases had no gene match.

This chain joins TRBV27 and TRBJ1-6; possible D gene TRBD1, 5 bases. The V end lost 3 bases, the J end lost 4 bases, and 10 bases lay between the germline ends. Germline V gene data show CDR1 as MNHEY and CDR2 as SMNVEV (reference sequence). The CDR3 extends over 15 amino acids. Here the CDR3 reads CASSFAREYNSPLHF. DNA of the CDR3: TGTGCCAGCAGTTTCGCCAGGGAATATAATTCACCCCTCCACTTT.

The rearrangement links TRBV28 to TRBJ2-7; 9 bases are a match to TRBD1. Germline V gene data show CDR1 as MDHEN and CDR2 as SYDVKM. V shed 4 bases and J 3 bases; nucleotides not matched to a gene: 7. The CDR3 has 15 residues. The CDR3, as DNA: TGTGCCAGCAGTTCCCCCGGGACAGGGAACTACGAGCAGTACTTC. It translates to CASSSPGTGNYEQYF.

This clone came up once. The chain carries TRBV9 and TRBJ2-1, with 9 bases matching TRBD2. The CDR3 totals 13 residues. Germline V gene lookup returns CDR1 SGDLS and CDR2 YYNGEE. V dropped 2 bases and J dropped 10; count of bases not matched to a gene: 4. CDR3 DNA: TGTGCCAGCAGCGTTGGCGGGGGGGCCGAGCAGTTCTTC. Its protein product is CASSVGGGAEQFF.

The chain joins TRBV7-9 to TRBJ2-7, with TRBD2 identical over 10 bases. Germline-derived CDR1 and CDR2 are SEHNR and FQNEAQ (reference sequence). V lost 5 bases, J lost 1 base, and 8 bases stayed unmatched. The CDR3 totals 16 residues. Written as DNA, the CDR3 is TGTGCCAGCAGCCCATCTTGGACTAGCGGTTCCTACGAGCAGTACTTC. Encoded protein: CASSPSWTSGSYEQYF.

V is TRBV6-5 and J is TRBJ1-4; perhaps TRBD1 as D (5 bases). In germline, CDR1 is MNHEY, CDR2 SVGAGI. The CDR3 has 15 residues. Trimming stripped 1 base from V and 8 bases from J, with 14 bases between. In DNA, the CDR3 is TGTGCCAGCAGTTACTTAGGCCACCGGGGGGAAAAACTGTTTTTT. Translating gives CASSYLGHRGEKLFF.